This entry features one T cell receptor beta chain sequence. The method was immunoSEQ multiplex PCR; TCRdb's version includes in-frame clones alone and lacks a portion of them. The sample yields approximately 94,000 clones, just under 85% seen once. The entry originates in a study of blood T cell repertoires in COVID-19. Study-wide background: Italy, Spain and the United States were the sources of the convalescent and acute COVID-19 samples.

The sequence was obtained from a man aged 50 to 60 with active or convalescent COVID-19. Sequencing input: peripheral blood.

CDR3 residues: CASSLGLAGVRELFF. The CDR3 coding sequence is TGTGCCAGCAGCCTCGGACTAGCGGGAGTCCGGGAGCTGTTTTTT. The chain recombines TRBV7-2 with TRBJ2-2; 13 bases fit TRBD2. Per germline, CDR1 SGHTA and CDR2 FQGNSA. This CDR3 comprises 15 residues. The ends lost 5 bases at V and 9 bases at J; junction bases unmatched: 6.